Listed below are T cell receptor beta chains from one sample, sequenced in a study of shared clonotypes between healthy human individuals. The data were produced by immunoSEQ multiplex PCR, yet TCRdb's version contains in-frame clones alone and is incomplete. The repertoire consists of roughly 500,000 clones, with about 79% occurring once and the leading ten covering 13%. The sequencing input was PBMCs. The receptors were gathered from a woman in her thirties or forties in good health. Some clones in this sample may be carry-over from other donors' samples. Both conserved end residues are trimmed from each CDR3. D genes are given only for firm matches. The size entry is marked missing in some rows and otherwise reads once, few, many or a size class.

ASSPAGGGEKLF,NA,TRBJ1-4,TRBV28,NA
ASSALAGELDTQY,TRBD2,TRBJ2-3,TRBV2,NA
ASSTGQGIDEQY,TRBD1,TRBJ2-7,TRBV5-1,few
ASSLNGQGYTGELF,NA,TRBJ2-2,TRBV5-1,NA
ASSPNAGAGNEQF,NA,TRBJ2-1,TRBV7-9,NA
ASSQGPSGRAVETQY,TRBD2,TRBJ2-5,TRBV4-2,NA
ASSIVGGDTEAF,NA,TRBJ1-1,TRBV19,once
ASSPNRGGTDTQY,TRBD1,TRBJ2-3,TRBV5-4,once
ASSVKAGASSYEQY,NA,TRBJ2-7,TRBV6-4,many
SVERTGAYNEQF,TRBD1,TRBJ2-1,TRBV29-1,NA
ASSLSGDRGRYAYSNQPQH,TRBD1,TRBJ1-5,TRBV27,once
ASSQGAGLADNEQF,TRBD2,TRBJ2-1,TRBV4-3,NA
ASSDKLGRLSNEQF,NA,TRBJ2-1,TRBV7-8,few
ASRPPQGGEQY,NA,TRBJ2-7,TRBV28,NA
ASSPNRGNTGELF,TRBD1,TRBJ2-2,TRBV5-4,once
AISETGLAGYNEQF,TRBD2,TRBJ2-1,TRBV10-3,NA
ASSLAGTARQETQY,TRBD1,TRBJ2-5,TRBV7-6,NA
AWSLSGGGKNIQY,NA,TRBJ2-4,TRBV30,NA
ASSLGVAGVRETQY,TRBD2,TRBJ2-5,TRBV7-2,NA
ASSFQYVDQPQH,NA,TRBJ1-5,TRBV27,NA
ASSAQLAAYEQY,TRBD2,TRBJ2-7,TRBV2,NA
ASSLGGRSYNEQF,TRBD2,TRBJ2-1,TRBV7-2,NA
ASSLEQGRTEAF,NA,TRBJ1-1,TRBV7-9,few
ASSRDRGYEQY,TRBD1,TRBJ2-7,TRBV5-4,few
ASSFPGSSYEQY,NA,NA,TRBV28,NA
ASSLLSGELF,NA,TRBJ2-2,TRBV7-6,NA
ASTGQINNEQF,NA,TRBJ2-1,TRBV28,NA
ASCRERNINEQF,NA,TRBJ2-1,TRBV6-1,few
ASRQGWVSAYEQY,TRBD1,TRBJ2-7,TRBV2,NA
ASTPSGFAGELF,NA,TRBJ2-2,TRBV19,NA
ASSLRVIETQY,NA,TRBJ2-5,TRBV7-2,NA
ASNTPTGNYGYT,TRBD1,TRBJ1-2,TRBV7-2,few
ASSGGRLAETQY,NA,TRBJ2-5,TRBV7-2,few
ATSIRGPGQGLLGNQPQH,TRBD1,TRBJ1-5,TRBV15,NA
ASSGGGGKETQY,NA,TRBJ2-5,TRBV5-1,NA
ASSGRDKGFYEQY,NA,TRBJ2-7,TRBV7-9,NA
ASSEGRANVLT,NA,TRBJ2-6,TRBV6-4,NA
ASSKPPLAGRFGELF,NA,TRBJ2-2,TRBV21-1,NA
ASSSSVETQY,NA,TRBJ2-5,TRBV28,NA
ASSDGTGPSEQY,TRBD1,TRBJ2-7,TRBV2,many
ASSLGQGNTEAF,TRBD1,TRBJ1-1,TRBV7-9,NA
ASSVRVDNTEAF,NA,TRBJ1-1,TRBV9,NA
ASSAMGQRTTYEQY,TRBD1,TRBJ2-7,TRBV5-4,NA
ASSSDSRIHEQY,NA,TRBJ2-7,TRBV7-2,NA
ASSQSGRTASYEQY,NA,TRBJ2-7,TRBV23-1,NA
ASSEGGFSNQPQH,NA,TRBJ1-5,TRBV2,few